A selection of T cell receptor beta chains follows, all from one sample in a study of CD8 T cells in ankylosing spondylitis. TCRdb re-called the 5' RACE reads through MiXCR, storing one row per CDR3 protein. The sample carries over 110,000 distinct CDR3 sequences, about 8% recorded once. Source material: synovial fluid, either unsorted or a sorted T cell fraction (not recorded which). These receptors originate from a male donor with ankylosing spondylitis. Each CDR3 is given with its conserved first and last residue. D genes are given only for firm matches. Not all rows give a size; the values are once, few, many and, for expanded clones, a class.

J gene,clone size,D gene,V gene,CDR3 DNA,CDR3 protein
TRBJ1-2,NA,NA,TRBV7-2,TGTGCCAGCAGCCCTGAGGTGATGGCAGTCTATGGCTACACCTTC,CASSPEVMAVYGYTF
TRBJ2-7,NA,TRBD2,TRBV6-2/TRBV6-3,TGTGCCAGCAGTTACATACGGACTAGCGGCGGGGGGTACGAGCAGTACTTC,CASSYIRTSGGGYEQYF
TRBJ1-6,few,TRBD1,TRBV6-6,TGTGCCAGCAGTCTACGACAGGGGTCACCCCTCCACTTT,CASSLRQGSPLHF
TRBJ2-3,many,TRBD2,TRBV9,TGTGCCAGCAGCGTAGTGGCGGGGGGGCCCCGCACAGATACGCAGTATTTT,CASSVVAGGPRTDTQYF
TRBJ1-2,once,NA,TRBV3-1,TGTGCCACCTCCAAAGAGATGAAGGACACTTATGGCTACACCTTC,CATSKEMKDTYGYTF
TRBJ2-7,many,TRBD1,TRBV9,TGTGCCAGCAGCGCCCGACAGGGGGGCTACTACGAGCAGTACTTC,CASSARQGGYYEQYF
TRBJ2-7,NA,NA,TRBV6-2/TRBV6-3,TGTGCCAGCAGGTCTCCGGGTCCCGGCCTCTACGAGCAGTACTTC,CASRSPGPGLYEQYF
TRBJ2-1,NA,NA,TRBV3-1,TGTGCCAGCAGACGACAGAGCTCCTACAATGAGCAGTTCTTC,CASRRQSSYNEQFF
TRBJ2-7,NA,NA,TRBV15,TGTGCCACCAGCAGACCCCCCCCTTACGAGCAGTACTTC,CATSRPPPYEQYF
TRBJ2-5,many,NA,TRBV29-1,TGCAGCGTTGACGGCAGAACCCAAGAGACCCAGTACTTC,CSVDGRTQETQYF
TRBJ1-4,few,NA,TRBV2,TGTGCCAGCAGACAGGGATCAACTAATGAAAAACTGTTTTTT,CASRQGSTNEKLFF
TRBJ2-5,many,NA,TRBV20-1,TGCAGTGCTAGAGATAAAGACATTACCCAAGAGACCCAGTACTTC,CSARDKDITQETQYF
TRBJ1-2,NA,TRBD1,TRBV28,TGTGCCAGCAGTCCCCCGGACAGGGGCTATGGCTACACCTTC,CASSPPDRGYGYTF
TRBJ2-1,many,NA,TRBV3-1,TGTGCCAGCAGCCAAATAGACAGCTACAATGAGCAGTTCTTC,CASSQIDSYNEQFF
TRBJ2-2,many,NA,TRBV12-3/TRBV12-4,TGTGCCAGCAGTTTTGGCCAGGGGCGAACCGGGGAGCTGTTTTTT,CASSFGQGRTGELFF
TRBJ2-3,many,TRBD1,TRBV6-1,TGTGCCAGCACCCCAAGGGGACAGCTGTTTCCAGATACGCAGTATTTT,CASTPRGQLFPDTQYF
TRBJ2-1,few,NA,TRBV3-1,TGTGCCAGCAGCCAAATACTGCTCAATGAGCAGTTCTTC,CASSQILLNEQFF
TRBJ1-5,many,TRBD1,TRBV4-1,TGCGCCAGCAGCCAATGGGGACAGCGCGATCAGCCCCAGCATTTT,CASSQWGQRDQPQHF
TRBJ1-1,few,NA,TRBV29-1,TGCAGCGTAAACAGGGATTCAGTTACTGAAGCTTTCTTT,CSVNRDSVTEAFF
TRBJ2-7,NA,NA,TRBV7-2,TGTGCCAGCAGCCTGAGGCGGGACCGCACCTACGAGCAGTACTTC,CASSLRRDRTYEQYF
TRBJ1-1,few,TRBD1,TRBV5-6,TGTGCCAGCAGCGCCGGGGACAGATCGGGAGCTTTCTTT,CASSAGDRSGAFF
TRBJ2-3,few,NA,TRBV27,TGTGCCAGCAGTCCGACAGGAACGGTGGGAACAGATACGCAGTATTTT,CASSPTGTVGTDTQYF
TRBJ1-5,few,NA,TRBV7-2,TGTGCCAGCAGCCTTAACCCCTCGGGTCAGCCCCAGCATTTT,CASSLNPSGQPQHF
TRBJ1-1,NA,NA,TRBV20-1,TGCAGTGCTGCTGCCAATCGGGCTTTCTTT,CSAAANRAFF
TRBJ2-2,many,NA,TRBV6-1,TGTGCCAGCAGGTTCGACCCCTTCCCCACCGGGGAGCTGTTTTTT,CASRFDPFPTGELFF
TRBJ1-5,many,NA,TRBV5-6,TGTGCCAGCAGCTTCGGGCCCGATCAGCCCCAGCATTTT,CASSFGPDQPQHF
TRBJ1-5,few,NA,TRBV7-8,TGTGCCAGCAGCTTAGCTCCACAACGGACATTATATCAGCCCCAGCATTTT,CASSLAPQRTLYQPQHF
TRBJ1-4,NA,NA,TRBV11-2,TGTGCCAGCAGCTCGCGTTCGGCGTCCAATGAAAAACTGTTTTTT,CASSSRSASNEKLFF
TRBJ2-1,many,NA,TRBV20-1,TGCAGTGCTAGAAGGACACAGGGAAGGAATGAGCAGTTCTTC,CSARRTQGRNEQFF
TRBJ2-3,few,NA,TRBV2,TGTGCCAGCAGTTCCTGGACAGAGTCAGATACGCAGTATTTT,CASSSWTESDTQYF
TRBJ1-2,many,NA,TRBV2,TGTGCCAGCAGCCAAGACACCGCTAACTATGGCTACACCTTC,CASSQDTANYGYTF
TRBJ1-1,many,NA,TRBV5-5,TGTGCCAGCAGCTCAACCGCCCTGAACACTGAAGCTTTCTTT,CASSSTALNTEAFF
TRBJ2-5,NA,NA,TRBV29-1,TGCAGCGTTGGGGCGTACCAAGAGACCCAGTACTTC,CSVGAYQETQYF
TRBJ2-7,many,NA,TRBV20-1,TGCAGTGCGGTAAGCGGGTACGAGCAGTACTTC,CSAVSGYEQYF
TRBJ2-5,NA,TRBD2,TRBV7-2,TGTGCCAGCAGCTTAGCGGGAGGGCCCGTGGAGACCCAGTACTTC,CASSLAGGPVETQYF
TRBJ2-7,few,TRBD2,TRBV20-1,TGCAGTGCTAGTCGGGGAGGGCCCGGGGAGCAGTACTTC,CSASRGGPGEQYF
TRBJ2-1,NA,NA,TRBV10-3,TGTGCCATCAGTACCGACTACAACAATGAGCAGTTCTTC,CAISTDYNNEQFF
TRBJ2-7,few,TRBD1,TRBV6-2/TRBV6-3,TGTGCCAGCAGTAGGGGACAGAACTACGAGCAGTACTTC,CASSRGQNYEQYF
TRBJ1-5,few,NA,TRBV5-1,TGCGCCAGCAGCTTGGGTACAGCGATCAATCAGCCCCAGCATTTT,CASSLGTAINQPQHF
TRBJ2-5,NA,NA,TRBV4-2,TGTGCCAGGGGCGCCGGTCTTGCGGAGACCCAGTACTTC,CARGAGLAETQYF
TRBJ1-4,few,NA,TRBV4-2,TGTGCCAGCAGCCAAGAAGGGAGGGATGGTGAAAAACTGTTTTTT,CASSQEGRDGEKLFF
TRBJ1-2,many,TRBD1,TRBV12-3/TRBV12-4,TGTGCCAGCACTTTTTGGGGTGACAGGGGGGGTGGCTACACCTTC,CASTFWGDRGGGYTF
TRBJ2-3,NA,NA,TRBV20-1,TGCAGTGCTAGGGGATACACAGATACGCAGTATTTT,CSARGYTDTQYF
TRBJ1-5,medium-sized,NA,TRBV7-2,TGTGCCAGCAGCTTAGGTGTCAGGGAAGGTCAGCCCCAGCATTTT,CASSLGVREGQPQHF
TRBJ2-3,many,NA,TRBV5-1,TGCGCCAGCAGCGGGGGATGGGCAGATACGCAGTATTTT,CASSGGWADTQYF
TRBJ2-1,many,NA,TRBV10-3,TGTGCCATCGGACAGAGGGGCGATGAGCAGTTCTTC,CAIGQRGDEQFF
TRBJ2-7,few,NA,TRBV5-5,TGTGCCAGCAGCCCTCGTCTAGACGCGGTCTACGAGCAGTACTTC,CASSPRLDAVYEQYF
TRBJ2-1,many,NA,TRBV28,TGTGCCACCTCGCGGGGCTATGAGCAGTTCTTC,CATSRGYEQFF
TRBJ2-5,NA,NA,TRBV20-1,TGCAGTGCTCCCAACAGGGACCAAGAGACCCAGTACTTC,CSAPNRDQETQYF
TRBJ1-6,NA,NA,TRBV20-1,TGCAGTGCCTCTTGGAGCAGAGCTAATTCACCCCTCCACTTT,CSASWSRANSPLHF
TRBJ2-1,many,TRBD2,TRBV20-1,TGCAGTGCTAGAGTCCGGACTAGCGGGGGCTTGTTGGAGCAGTTCTTC,CSARVRTSGGLLEQFF
TRBJ1-4,many,NA,TRBV20-1,TGCAGTGCTAGGGACACCAATAATGAAAAACTGTTTTTT,CSARDTNNEKLFF
TRBJ2-1,many,TRBD1,TRBV7-6,TGTGCCAGCAGCTTAAGGGACAGAGGTAACAATGAGCAGTTCTTC,CASSLRDRGNNEQFF